This T cell receptor beta chain was captured in a study of cytomegalovirus exposure and HLA in healthy donors (dated by TCRdb to 2015 to 2018). About the investigation overall: According to an earlier analysis of 587 of the donors, some 180 million T cells yielded roughly 110 million unique TCR beta sequences and 250 to 350 Gb of sequence data. An early release covering more than 500 HLA-typed donors comprised roughly 300 gigabases of sequencing data and approximately 80 million unique TCR sequences. Among the roughly 400 genotyped donors, around 81% belonged to the genetic ancestry cluster associated with self-reported Caucasian donors. The aim of the study was to test whether cataloging public T cell receptors could identify signatures of past pathogen exposure. The study profiled the T cell repertoires of about 640 subjects by immunosequencing and related them to cytomegalovirus serostatus. In addition to the first cohort of around 670 subjects, a separate validation cohort of 120 different subjects was used. To predict cytomegalovirus infection status, the study combined high-throughput TCR immunosequencing, statistical association of individual TCRs with disease status, and machine learning. A later analysis re-examined previously published TCR beta repertoires from 600 to 700 donors and added high-resolution HLA genotyping to investigate patterns of TCR occurrence. Rather than using new phenotypic data, the later analysis identified candidate immune exposures from TCR beta sequences and from how often those sequences occurred across donors. An earlier analysis of 450 to 750 of the donors used high-throughput TCR beta sequencing to judge whether each TCR beta V gene segment behaved as functional or pseudogenic. Alongside the repertoire data, information on donor age, sex, ethnicity and CMV serostatus was compiled. In a later genetic analysis, genome-wide SNP genotypes for about three fifths of the roughly 670 donors were used, and that subset was treated as a discovery cohort. Every discovery cohort repertoire had been produced on one sequencing platform. Both class I and class II loci were covered by HLA typing, at four-digit resolution. The number of donors typed differed by locus, with roughly 629-640 for A, B, C, DRB1 and DQB1, around 520 for DQA1, some 570 for DPA1, and under 490 for DPB1. A handful of DR-DQ haplotypes were handled as single units for association and clustering because linkage in the cohort was strong. On average, around 230,000 unique TCR beta nucleotide sequences were sequenced per donor among some 430 genotyped donors of the cohort, with 15% to 20% of those sequences being non-productive.

The full study reports these points: The cohort was sequenced for TCR beta chains only, and without alpha or paired-chain data the features that could be detected were limited. Most TCR sequences were seen in very few donors, while some public TCRs were found in many individuals. Sequencing depth was assumed to be roughly uniform across donors in the presence/absence analyses, though that assumption may not hold. Most CMV-associated TCR beta chains appeared to be HLA-restricted in a later analysis, and the HLA associations seemed to be driven largely by CMV exposure. When HLA alleles, especially DR and DQ, strongly co-occurred, attributing TCR associations to individual alleles was difficult. In a later analysis, HLA-associated TCR beta chains were found to be more clonally expanded and to have lower generation probabilities than equally common non-associated chains. V-gene and J-gene trimming of TCR beta chains was associated with a missense DCLRE1C variant in a later genetic analysis, and the association was replicated in an independent cohort. In a later analysis, TCR association rates were found to vary across HLA loci, with the most associated TCRs seen for DRB1 alleles and the fewest for HLA-C alleles. Some IMGT-functional V segments, including TRBV6-2 and TRBV6-3, could not be told apart with the 87-base-pair reads, so those segments were excluded. A cluster of highly shared sequence variants was judged likely to represent a technical artifact of the sequencing pipeline. According to the authors, the approach could potentially be generalized to other disease states and immunological phenotypes. The study gave a list of over 150 TCR beta chains associated with cytomegalovirus. A further reported finding was that TCR beta sequences accurately predicted the HLA-A and HLA-B alleles for most subjects in the first cohort. According to a later analysis, parvovirus B19, influenza, CMV and Epstein-Barr virus appeared linked to several top co-occurrence clusters. According to a later genetic analysis, donors in an Asian-associated ancestry cluster had fewer N-insertions in productive TCRs than the approximately 610-donor mean. Correlated functional status among segregating V segments might be attributable to linkage disequilibrium, but an unknown experimental factor could not be ruled out. In both the original and validation cohorts, the classifier was reported to diagnose cytomegalovirus status with high specificity and sensitivity. An earlier analysis of some 560 of the donors showed that most TCR beta V segments appeared in productive rearrangements either about 87% or about 30% of the time, which broadly matched IMGT annotations. A later analysis associated approximately 17,000 TCR beta sequences with specific HLA alleles at a false discovery rate of 0.05. A few of the identified cytomegalovirus-associated TCR beta chains were confirmed in vitro to be specific for cytomegalovirus antigens. Because HLA typing was unavailable for some donors at each locus, only the typed subset was used in association tests. For the cohort, immune exposure information was limited to CMV serostatus. Because counts were too low, about 18 rarely observed V segments, including chromosome 9 orphons, were excluded from the earlier analysis of fewer than 650 of the donors.

The germline V gene (reference sequence) specifies MNHEY as CDR1 and SMNVEV as CDR2. Trimmed from V: 3 bases; trimmed from J: 2 bases; junction bases lacking a gene match: 6. Reading from cysteine to phenylalanine, the CDR3 counts 15 amino acids. Only the CDR3 part of the read is kept: 45 bases, read in frame from the first base. In total, around 600 healthy bone marrow donors made up the cohort. Cohort members were all nominally healthy when sampled, although unrecorded immune exposures were likely present. The donor was CMV seronegative and was included in the group of around 320 seronegative cohort members. Every donor gave a peripheral blood sample, and the peripheral blood mononuclear cells from that sample were used for TCR beta sequencing. Genomic DNA was extracted from the blood cell samples with the Qiagen DNeasy Blood Extraction Kit. The receptor library was made with the immunoSEQ multiplex PCR assay. The multiplex PCR relied on a mix of 60 forward primers for TCR Vbeta segments and 13 reverse primers for TCR Jbeta segments. A multiplex PCR assay on genomic DNA amplified the CDR3 region of rearranged TCR beta genes. The Illumina HiSeq System was used to sequence the amplified TCR beta libraries as 87-base-pair reads. On the authors' methods: A later analysis tallied roughly 80 million unique TCR beta chains across the 666 repertoires, and around 12 million of those chains were shared by two or more donors. To remove PCR and sequencing errors, raw reads were error-corrected and collapsed into unique sequences using a nearest-neighbor algorithm that merged closely related sequences. Alignment of CDR3 sequences to IMGT reference sequences was used to assign V, D and J gene segments. For a sequence to be retained, at least a six-nucleotide match to both a V gene segment and a J gene segment was required. Rearrangements were called productive when the CDR3 lacked stop codons and stayed in frame with V and J; all others were non-productive. Following IMGT convention, CDR3 was defined as the stretch from the second conserved V-encoded cysteine to the conserved J-encoded phenylalanine. In an earlier analysis of approximately 500 of the donors, sequences lacking an unambiguous match to a single V gene segment were excluded. In an earlier analysis of 500 to 750 of the donors, V segments were called functional above 56.7% productive rearrangements and were called segregating when the between-donor standard deviation exceeded 5%. A statistical classification framework was built to diagnose cytomegalovirus status from the catalog of TCR beta chain sequences. In a later analysis, V and J genes were assigned by comparing TCR nucleotide sequences against IMGT/GENE-DB human TR gene sequences. A later analysis assigned CDR3 sequences and most-parsimonious VDJ recombination scenarios with the TCRdist pipeline. In a later analysis, each TCR beta chain was defined by its CDR3 amino acid sequence together with its V-gene family, and reads without a unique V-gene family were excluded. To address suspected cross-contamination and a sequencing artifact, a later analysis removed over 500 highly shared, low-generation-probability nucleotide sequences. A later analysis calculated a clonal expansion index for each public chain from normalized within-repertoire ranks of inferred template counts. A later analysis computed generation probabilities with a VDJ recombination model fitted to out-of-frame rearrangements, and checked the results against IGoR. Hypergeometric tests were used in a later analysis to score TCR-TCR, TCR-HLA and TCR-CMV co-occurrence, with a repertoire-size bias correction applied to the TCR pairs. False discovery rates were estimated in a later analysis by permuting HLA or CMV assignments 20 times. In a later analysis, co-occurring TCRs were grouped using DBSCAN, with TCRdist sequence similarity added in when clustering inside HLA-allele-positive subsets. Repertoires with fewer than 30,000 or more than 120,000 public chains, plus five repertoires with anomalous nucleotide sharing, were excluded from co-occurrence clustering. What TCRdb holds here is the immuneACCESS table cut down to in-frame rearrangements. Part of the clones is not present; checked against another copy, under half of the missing clones reflect an unresolved V gene, and the others are unexplained. The D gene and trimming were derived from the DNA, and the V and J assignments and clone size from that table. The sample contains 210,000 or so clones, about 80% of them found a single time. The leading ten clones occupy 0.6% to 0.65% of the sample.

About this clone itself: Its target antigen remains unknown. One base away there is no much larger clone; base qualities are not given.

This clonotype was obtained from a young man in good health and CMV-seronegative. The rearranged chain carries TRBV27 and TRBJ2-7; 8 of the junction bases match TRBD2. Sequences were obtained from PBMCs. The DNA is as follows: TGTGCCAGCAGTTTCAAGGGACTAGACGCCTACGAGCAGTACTTC. This encodes CASSFKGLDAYEQYF.